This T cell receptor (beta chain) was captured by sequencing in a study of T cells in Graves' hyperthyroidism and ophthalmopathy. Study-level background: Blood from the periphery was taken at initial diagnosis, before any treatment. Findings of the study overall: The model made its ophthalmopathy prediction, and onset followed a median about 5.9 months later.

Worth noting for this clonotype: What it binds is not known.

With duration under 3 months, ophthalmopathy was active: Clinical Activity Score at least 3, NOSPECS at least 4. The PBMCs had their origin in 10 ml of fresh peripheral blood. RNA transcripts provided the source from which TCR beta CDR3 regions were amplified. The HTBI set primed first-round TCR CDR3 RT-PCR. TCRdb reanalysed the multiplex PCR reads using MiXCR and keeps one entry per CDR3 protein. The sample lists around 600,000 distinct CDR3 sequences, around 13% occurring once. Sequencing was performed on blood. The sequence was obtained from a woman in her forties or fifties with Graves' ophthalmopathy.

The CDR3 nucleotides read TGTGCCAGCAGCCCAACTAGCGGGAGGAACGAGCAGTACTTC. It translates to CASSPTSGRNEQYF. This rearrangement joins TRBV5-4 to TRBJ2-7; the match to TRBD2 covers 12 bases. This CDR3 has 14 amino acids. V shed 4 bases and J 5 bases; nucleotides not matched to a gene: 4. Germline lookup yields CDR1 SGHNT and CDR2 YYREEE (reference sequence).